The 13 T cell receptor beta chains reported below all come from one sample, sequenced in a study of cytomegalovirus exposure and HLA in healthy donors. The primer mix had 60 Vbeta and 13 Jbeta primers. TCRdb's copy holds only in-frame clones and misses some; the assay was immunoSEQ multiplex PCR. The sample has 130,000 or so clones, 73% seen once. The sequenced sample was PBMCs. The receptors shown here come from a middle-aged woman in good health and CMV-seropositive.

The chain joins TRBV18 to TRBJ2-7; possible D gene TRBD1, 6 bases. The CDR3 contains 14 residues. Germline V gene lookup returns CDR1 KGHSH and CDR2 LQKENI. The V gene lost 4 bases and the J gene lost 3 bases, with 13 bases spanning the gap. The CDR3 DNA follows: TGTGCCAGCTCACTAGGGGACACCCTCTACGAGCAGTACTTC. Its protein product is CASSLGDTLYEQYF.

This sequence joins TRBV7-9 and TRBJ2-7; TRBD2 aligns across 8 bases. Germline CDR1 SEHNR, CDR2 FQNEAQ (reference sequence). J gave up 3 bases and V 5 bases, and 6 bases lay outside the gene matches. The CDR3 is 14 amino acids. The CDR3 nucleotides read TGTGCCAGCAGCGCGGGCGGGGGGTACTACGAGCAGTACTTC. Its translation: CASSAGGGYYEQYF.

J is TRBJ1-3 and V is TRBV5-1, with D hard to call. The CDR3 is made up of 15 amino acids. Deletions cut 0 bases from V and 0 bases from J, with 7 bases between. Germline V CDR1 and CDR2: SGHRS, YFSETQ. The CDR3 here is CASSLEPSSGNTIYF. CDR3 nucleotides: TGCGCCAGCAGCTTGGAGCCGAGCTCTGGAAACACCATATATTTT.

The CDR3 DNA follows: TGTGCCAGCAGCTTGACGGGGGGCGGGGAGACCCAGTACTTC. Translated: CASSLTGGGETQYF. V is TRBV5-6 and J is TRBJ2-5; possibly TRBD2 for D (7 bases). CDR1 and CDR2 from the germline V gene are SGHDT and YYEEEE. With 1 base removed from V and 5 bases from J, the gap between germline ends came to 12 bases. The CDR3 is 14 amino acids.

This clone was seen only a few times. This chain joins TRBV7-2 and TRBJ2-5; 14 bases are a match to TRBD2. Germline-derived CDR1 and CDR2 are SGHTA and FQGNSA. This CDR3 contains 19 residues. V dropped 5 bases and J dropped 5; count of bases not matched to a gene: 16. In DNA form, the CDR3 reads TGTGCCAGCAGCCTACAGGGGACTAGCGGGAGCTTTGGATATGAGACCCAGTACTTC. This translates into CASSLQGTSGSFGYETQYF.

This chain links TRBV6-1 with TRBJ1-5; D is unresolved. V lost 8 bases and J 4 bases, leaving 18 bases between the germline ends. The CDR3 is made up of 15 amino acids. Germline assignment: CDR1 MNHNS and CDR2 SASEGT. The CDR3 bases are TGTGCCAGCTGGGCGGGATCCTCCAATAATCAGCCCCAGCATTTT. This codes for CASWAGSSNNQPQHF.

This clone was counted once. The chain carries TRBV6-5 and TRBJ2-1, with TRBD1 matching over 7 bases. Germline V lookup: CDR1 MNHEY, CDR2 SVGAGI. The junction had 3 bases not matched to a gene; V was cut back by 0 bases and J by 1 base. There are 16 residues in the CDR3. In DNA form, the CDR3 reads TGTGCCAGCAGTTACTCGATCAGGGGGTCCTACAATGAGCAGTTCTTC. This translates into CASSYSIRGSYNEQFF.

The J gene is TRBJ1-1, the V gene TRBV5-1; 7 bases map to TRBD1. Trimming cost V 4 bases and J 5 bases; bases outside gene matches: 8. The CDR3 has 14 amino acids. Germline CDR1 and CDR2: SGHRS and YFSETQ. The CDR3 DNA reads as TGCGCCAGCAGCCTACAGGGGATTCGGACTGAAGCTTTCTTT. The encoded protein is CASSLQGIRTEAFF. Full variable domain (rest looked up from reference TRBV5-1 and TRBJ1-1): KAGVTQTPRYLIKTRGQQVTLSCSPISGHRSVSWYQQTPGQGLQFLFEYFSETQRNKGNFPGRFSGRQFSNSRSEMNVSTLELGDSALYLCASSLQGIRTEAFFGQGTRLTVV.

This clone was counted between two and nine times. The chain employs TRBV7-9 and TRBJ1-2; 7 positions match TRBD1. The CDR3 totals 16 residues. CDR1 and CDR2 (germline): SEHNR, FQNEAQ (reference sequence). The V and J ends lost 1 base and 4 bases, in that order; junction bases with no gene match: 9. The CDR3 region is CASSLVRTGAPYGYTF. In DNA form, the CDR3 reads TGTGCCAGCAGCTTAGTCCGAACAGGGGCTCCCTATGGCTACACCTTC.

The rearrangement uses TRBV5-4 and TRBJ1-1; 8 bases agree with TRBD1. Germline trimming cut 5 bases from V and 1 base from J; bases unmatched to any gene: 7. Germline loops: CDR1 SGHNT, CDR2 YYREEE (reference sequence). This CDR3 region has 15 residues. In DNA, the CDR3 is TGTGCCAGCAGTTCTCCAGGGGGCCCGAACACTGAAGCTTTCTTT. Amino acid sequence: CASSSPGGPNTEAFF.

This chain joins TRBV5-1 and TRBJ2-1; a weak D match, TRBD2 (6 bases). The germline V and J ends were trimmed by 2 bases and 2 bases, with 8 bases remaining between them. Looked up from germline, CDR1 is SGHRS and CDR2 is YFSETQ. The length of the CDR3 is 14 residues. CDR3 residues: CASSFGGTYNEQFF. The DNA of the CDR3 is TGCGCCAGCAGCTTCGGGGGAACCTACAATGAGCAGTTCTTC.

The chain uses TRBV9 and TRBJ2-1; 8 positions match TRBD2. J was trimmed by 1 base and V by 3 bases; bases with no gene match: 15. Germline assignment: CDR1 SGDLS and CDR2 YYNGEE. CDR3 size: 19 residues. This CDR3 reads CASSEPSTPGGGSYNEQFF. CDR3 in DNA: TGTGCCAGCAGCGAACCTTCGACGCCGGGAGGGGGATCCTACAATGAGCAGTTCTTC. Variable domain in full (rest from reference TRBV9 and TRBJ2-1): DSGVTQTPKHLITATGQRVTLRCSPRSGDLSVYWYQQSLDQGLQFLIQYYNGEERAKGNILERFSAQQFPDLHSELNLSSLELGDSALYFCASSEPSTPGGGSYNEQFFGPGTRLTVL.

A few counts support this clone. The chain employs TRBV4-2 and TRBJ2-7; TRBD1 matches 8 bases. Germline V gene data show CDR1 as LGHNA and CDR2 as YNFKEQ. The ends lost 3 bases at V and 5 bases at J; junction bases unmatched: 9. The CDR3 length is 15 residues. DNA of the CDR3: TGTGCCAGCAGCCACTCAGGGGGCCCCGCCAACGAGCAGTACTTC. This translates into CASSHSGGPANEQYF.